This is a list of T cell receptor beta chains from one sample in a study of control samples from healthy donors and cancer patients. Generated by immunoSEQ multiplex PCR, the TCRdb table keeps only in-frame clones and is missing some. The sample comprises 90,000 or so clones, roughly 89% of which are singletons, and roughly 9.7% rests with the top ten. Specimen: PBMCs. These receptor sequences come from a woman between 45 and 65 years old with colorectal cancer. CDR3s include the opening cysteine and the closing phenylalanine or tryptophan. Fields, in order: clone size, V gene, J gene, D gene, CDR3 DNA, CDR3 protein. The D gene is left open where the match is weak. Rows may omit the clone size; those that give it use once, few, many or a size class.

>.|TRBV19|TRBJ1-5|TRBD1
TGTGCCAGTAGTACAGGGGGCGGCAAGCAGCCCCAGCATTTT
CASSTGGGKQPQHF
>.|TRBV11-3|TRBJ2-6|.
TGTGCCAGCAGCCCCGACAGCTCTGGGGCCAACGTCCTGACTTTC
CASSPDSSGANVLTF
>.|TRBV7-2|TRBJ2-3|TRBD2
TGTGCCAGCAGCACCGGGACTAGCGGGGGGGCCGTTGGTACAGATACGCAGTATTTT
CASSTGTSGGAVGTDTQYF
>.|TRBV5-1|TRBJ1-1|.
TGCGCCAGCAGCTTGGCCGGAGGCATATTACAGAACACTGAAGCTTTCTTT
CASSLAGGILQNTEAFF
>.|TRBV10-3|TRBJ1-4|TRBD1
TGTGCCATCAGTGGGACAGGGGAAGCGAAAAAACTGTTTTTT
CAISGTGEAKKLFF
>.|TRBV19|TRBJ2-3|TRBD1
TGTGCCAGTAGTGCGGGACAGGGCACAGATACGCAGTATTTT
CASSAGQGTDTQYF
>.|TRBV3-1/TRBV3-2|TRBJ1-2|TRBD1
TGTGCCAGCAGCCGAGCCGGGACAGGGGCGAACTATGGCTACACCTTC
CASSRAGTGANYGYTF
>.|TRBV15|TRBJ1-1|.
TGTGCCACCAGCAGCGGGGGGGACACTGAAGCTTTCTTT
CATSSGGDTEAFF
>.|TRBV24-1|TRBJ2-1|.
TGTGCCGCAGGGGGGTCCTACAATGAGCAGTTCTTC
CAAGGSYNEQFF
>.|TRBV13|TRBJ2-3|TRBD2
TGTGCCAGCAGCCCCCGACTAGCGGGGGACACAGATACGCAGTATTTT
CASSPRLAGDTDTQYF
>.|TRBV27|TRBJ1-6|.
TGTGCCAGCAGTTCTAGGCCGGGGGGCGCGGAAAATTCACCCCTCCACTTT
CASSSRPGGAENSPLHF
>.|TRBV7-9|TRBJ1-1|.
TGTGCCAGCAGCCCTAGTGGAGAGCGGAACACTGAAGCTTTCTTT
CASSPSGERNTEAFF
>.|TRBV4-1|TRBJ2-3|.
TGCGCCAGCAGCCAAGAACCCCAGGGAACAATAGTTGGGCAGTATTTT
CASSQEPQGTIVGQYF
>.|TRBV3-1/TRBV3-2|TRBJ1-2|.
TGTGCCAGCAGCCAAGTGTGGGAGTTACACTATGGCTACACCTTC
CASSQVWELHYGYTF
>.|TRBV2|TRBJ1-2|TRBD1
TGTGCCAGCAGCGAAGGACAGGGGTATACTAACTATGGCTACACCTTC
CASSEGQGYTNYGYTF
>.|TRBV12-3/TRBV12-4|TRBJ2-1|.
TGTGCCAGCAGTTTTGAGGATGAGCAGTTCTTC
CASSFEDEQFF
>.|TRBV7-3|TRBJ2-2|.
TGTGCCAGCAGCCCGACCGGGACCAACACCGGGGAGCTGTTTTTT
CASSPTGTNTGELFF
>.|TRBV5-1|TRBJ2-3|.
TGCGCCAGCAGCTTGGATGACCCCGCAGCTACGCAGTATTTT
CASSLDDPAATQYF
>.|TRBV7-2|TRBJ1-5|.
TGTGCCAGCAGCAGAGACAGAGATAATCAGCCCCAGCATTTT
CASSRDRDNQPQHF
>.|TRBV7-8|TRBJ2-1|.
TGTGCCAGCAGCTTACGGACAGTCCAATACAATGAGCAGTTCTTC
CASSLRTVQYNEQFF
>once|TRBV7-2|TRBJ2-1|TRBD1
TGTGCCAGCAGCTTTAACTCCGGGACAGGGAACAATGAGCAGTTCTTC
CASSFNSGTGNNEQFF
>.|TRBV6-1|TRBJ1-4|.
TGTGCCAGCAGTGACCCTACAGGATTAGGGAGACTTAAGGACGAACTGTTTTTT
CASSDPTGLGRLKDELFF
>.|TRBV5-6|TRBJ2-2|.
TGTGCCAGCAGATCAGGGGCGAACACCGGGGAGCTGTTTTTT
CASRSGANTGELFF
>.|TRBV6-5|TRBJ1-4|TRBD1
TGTGCCAGCAGACCAGGGACAGAGAGAGAAAAACTGTTTTTT
CASRPGTEREKLFF
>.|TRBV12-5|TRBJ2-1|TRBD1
TGTGCTAGTGGCCCCAGAGGGGGCGTGAATGAGCAGTTCTTC
CASGPRGGVNEQFF
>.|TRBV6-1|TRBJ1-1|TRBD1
TGTGCCAGCAGTGACACGACAGGGAGGGTAAACACTGAAGCTTTCTTT
CASSDTTGRVNTEAFF
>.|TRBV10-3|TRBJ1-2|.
TGTGCCGTAAGGAGTACGAGAGGCTACACCTTC
CAVRSTRGYTF
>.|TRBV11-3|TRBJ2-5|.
TGTGCCAGCAGCTTAATGGGGGGGCCAGTAGAGACCCAGTACTTC
CASSLMGGPVETQYF
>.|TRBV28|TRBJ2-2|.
TGTGCCAGCAGTTGGGGGATCACCGGGGAGCTGTTTTTT
CASSWGITGELFF
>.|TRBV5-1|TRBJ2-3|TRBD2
TGCGCCACCAGCCCTATAGCGGGCACCACAGATACGCAGTATTTT
CATSPIAGTTDTQYF
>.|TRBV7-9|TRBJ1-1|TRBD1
TGTGCCAGCAGCTTGGCACAGGGGGCCGAGTGGAACACTGAAGCTTTCTTT
CASSLAQGAEWNTEAFF
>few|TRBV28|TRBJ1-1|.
TGTGCCAGCAGTTTTTCGAACCTGGGACAACTGAACACTGAAGCTTTCTTT
CASSFSNLGQLNTEAFF
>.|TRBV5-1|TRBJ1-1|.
TGCGCCAGCAGCCTACGGACAGACTGGAACACTGAAGCTTTCTTT
CASSLRTDWNTEAFF
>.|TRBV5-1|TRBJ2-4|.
TGCGCCAGCAGCTCCACGGGAGCCAAAAACATTCAGTACTTC
CASSSTGAKNIQYF
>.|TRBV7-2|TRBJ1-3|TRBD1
TGTGCCAGCAGCCCCCGGACAGGCGCTGGAAACACCATATATTTT
CASSPRTGAGNTIYF
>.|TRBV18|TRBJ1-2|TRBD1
TGTGCCAGCTCAGCAGGACAGGGCGTCTATGGCTACACCTTC
CASSAGQGVYGYTF
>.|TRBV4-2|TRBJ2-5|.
TGTGCCAGCAGCCAAGGGGGGGCAGGGCCCAGGGAGACCCAGTACTTC
CASSQGGAGPRETQYF
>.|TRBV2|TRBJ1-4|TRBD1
TGTGCCAGCAGTGGTGACAGGGTAAAAATGAAAAAACTGTTTTTT
CASSGDRVKMKKLFF
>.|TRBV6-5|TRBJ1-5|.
TGTGCCAGCAGTTGGACAGTTAATCAGCCCCAGCATTTT
CASSWTVNQPQHF
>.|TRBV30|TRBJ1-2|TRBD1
TGTGCCTGGGCCCAGACAGGGGACTGGTATGGCTACACCTTC
CAWAQTGDWYGYTF
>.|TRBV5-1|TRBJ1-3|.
TGCGCCAGCAGCTTGGCAGACACCTCTGGAAACACCATATATTTT
CASSLADTSGNTIYF
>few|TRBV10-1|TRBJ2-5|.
TGCGCCAGCAGTGAGGTGAACCGTGTGGAGACCCAGTACTTC
CASSEVNRVETQYF
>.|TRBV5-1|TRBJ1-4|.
TGCGCCAGCAGCTTGTCCCAGGGAGCAACTAATGAAAAACTGTTTTTT
CASSLSQGATNEKLFF
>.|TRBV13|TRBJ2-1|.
TGTGCCAGCTTTCGAGAGGGGCTATTCTACAATGAGCAGTTCTTC
CASFREGLFYNEQFF
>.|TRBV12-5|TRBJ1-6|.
TGTGCTAGTGGTTTGACAACAAGTACCAGGCAGTTGAATTCACCCCTCCACTTT
CASGLTTSTRQLNSPLHF
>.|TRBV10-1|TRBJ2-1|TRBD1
TGCGCCAGCAACAGCCGCGGACAGGGAAACTACAATGAGCAGTTCTTC
CASNSRGQGNYNEQFF
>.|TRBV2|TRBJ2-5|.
TGTGCCAGCAGTGATAGAAACCCTCGGGAGACCCAGTACTTC
CASSDRNPRETQYF
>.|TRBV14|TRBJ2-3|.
TGTGCCAGCAGCCAAGTCTTCGGGGCAGGTAATACGCAGTATTTT
CASSQVFGAGNTQYF
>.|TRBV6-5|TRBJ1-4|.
TGTGCCAGCAGCGGCCTGGGGGGCGTCAATGAAAAACTGTTTTTT
CASSGLGGVNEKLFF
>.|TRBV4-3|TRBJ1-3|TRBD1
TGCGCCAGCAGCTTCCGGACAGGGAGCGGAAACACCATATATTTT
CASSFRTGSGNTIYF
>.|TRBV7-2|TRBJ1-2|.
TGTGCCAGCAGCTTAGCGCGAGACACCACCTCGTATGGCTACACCTTC
CASSLARDTTSYGYTF
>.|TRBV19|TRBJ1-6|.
TGTGCCACCCGCCAAGAACCCCGCTCCTATAATTCACCCCTCCACTTT
CATRQEPRSYNSPLHF
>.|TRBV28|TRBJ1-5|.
TGTGCCAGCAGTTTAGGGTTGGATCAGCCCCAGCATTTT
CASSLGLDQPQHF
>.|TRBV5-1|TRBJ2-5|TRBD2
TGCGCCAGTAGCGGGGGGACCCAAGAGACCCAGTACTTC
CASSGGTQETQYF
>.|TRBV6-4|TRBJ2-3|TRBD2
TGTGCCAGCAGTGACTCCCCCGTAGAGCGGGGGGGCCCCGATACGCAGTATTTT
CASSDSPVERGGPDTQYF